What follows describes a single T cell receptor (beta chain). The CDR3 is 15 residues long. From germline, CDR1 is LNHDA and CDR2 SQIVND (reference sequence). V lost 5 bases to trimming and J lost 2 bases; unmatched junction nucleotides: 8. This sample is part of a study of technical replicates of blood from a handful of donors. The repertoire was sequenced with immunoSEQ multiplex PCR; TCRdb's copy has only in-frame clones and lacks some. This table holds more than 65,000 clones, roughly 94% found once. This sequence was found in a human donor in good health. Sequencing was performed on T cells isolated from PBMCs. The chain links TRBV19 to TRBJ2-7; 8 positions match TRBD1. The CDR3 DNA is TGTGCCAGTAGTCCCGGACAGGGCTGGGCCTACGAGCAGTACTTC. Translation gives CASSPGQGWAYEQYF.